This T cell receptor beta chain was identified during a study of cytomegalovirus exposure and HLA in healthy donors. Study-wide context: A previous analysis identified approximately 120 million unique TCR beta sequences derived from some 200 million T cells.

Primers for the PCR totalled 60 Vbeta and 13 Jbeta. TCRdb's copy holds only in-frame clones and misses some; the assay was immunoSEQ multiplex PCR. The sample lists about 190,000 clones, roughly 68% occurring once. Study results and caveats: V- and J-gene trimming of TCR beta was linked (in a later analysis) to a missense DCLRE1C variant. TCR beta chains numbering 164 were designated cytomegalovirus-associated. Upon later analysis, HLA-associated TCR beta chains proved more clonally expanded than other, equally common chains.

Trimming cost V 4 bases and J 0 bases; bases outside gene matches: 2. Germline CDR1 and CDR2: MGHRA and YSYEKL. CDR3 length: 15 residues. About this clone itself: Its specificity is not known.

The sample taken for sequencing was PBMCs. The chain carries TRBV4-1 and TRBJ2-3; 9 bases are a match to TRBD2. The receptor was isolated from a woman in her 30s in good health and CMV-seronegative. The CDR3 coding sequence is TGCGCCAGCAGCCGACTAGCGGTTAGCACAGATACGCAGTATTTT. It translates to CASSRLAVSTDTQYF.